This TCR beta chain was observed in a study of blood T cell repertoires in COVID-19. Germline-derived CDR1 and CDR2 are MNHNY and SVGAGI (reference sequence). The CDR3 is 16 amino acids. V was pared by 5 bases and J by 2 bases, with 6 bases of the junction left unmatched. The protocol was immunoSEQ multiplex PCR, while the TCRdb copy is restricted to in-frame clones and leaves out a portion. The repertoire has under 200,000 clones, approximately 90% of them found once; the top ten carry 6%. The sample consisted of peripheral blood. The chain is built from TRBV6-6 and TRBJ1-5; 10 bases line up with TRBD1. This sequence originates from a man between 35 and 55 years old with active or convalescent COVID-19. The CDR3, as DNA: TGTGCCAGCAGTCGACCCGGGACAGGGGGCAATCAGCCCCAGCATTTT. Protein sequence: CASSRPGTGGNQPQHF.